This T cell receptor (beta chain) originates from a study of graft-versus-host responses after intestinal transplantation. Study at large: Isolated intestinal, liver-intestinal, or multivisceral transplants had been given to the recipients. Uniformly, recipients were administered anti-thymocyte globulin induction with subsequent tacrolimus and steroids for roughly three years. Study findings and constraints: Recipient marrow contained GvH clones, some of which appeared first in ileum or blood. Declining HvG levels early post-transplant were linked to peak circulating GvH clone levels.

Remarks on this clone: Its target is not known.

Here immunoSEQ multiplex PCR was the method, and the copy in TCRdb shows in-frame clones only, minus some. The sample consists of tens of thousands of clones, about 90% of them appearing once. V lost 5 bases, J lost 3 bases, and 11 bases lay in between. The germline V gene has CDR1 SEHNR and CDR2 FQNEAQ (reference sequence). This CDR3 region has 13 residues. This TCR derives from a human patient who received an intestinal transplant, so some T cells may come from the graft donor. The rearrangement links TRBV7-9 to TRBJ2-7; D gene ambiguous. The sample in question was PBMCs, obtained around 120 days after intestinal transplantation. CDR3 nucleotide sequence: TGTGCCAGCAGCAGGGTGGGCCTCTACGAGCAGTACTTC. Protein sequence: CASSRVGLYEQYF.